This is a list of T cell receptor beta chains from one sample in a study of T cells in localized non-small cell lung cancer. Clones were sequenced by immunoSEQ multiplex PCR, and TCRdb holds only the in-frame ones, with some missing. The sample records tens of thousands of clones, around 88% being singletons. Sequencing used peripheral blood mononuclear cells, obtained before any cancer treatment. All receptors derive from a woman aged 40-70 years with stage III lung adenocarcinoma. Each CDR3 is given with its conserved first and last residue. The order of the fields is clone size, V gene, D gene, J gene, CDR3 length, CDR3 DNA, CDR3 protein. A D gene is named only where the DNA matches it firmly. The size field is filled for only some rows; it gives once, few, many or a size class.

>.|TRBV7-3|.|TRBJ2-1|13
TGTGCCAGCAGCTTAGGGAAGGACAATGAGCAGTTCTTC
CASSLGKDNEQFF
>.|TRBV5-4|.|TRBJ2-7|15
TGTGCCAGCAGCCCGACGGCGGGGGCCGTCTACGAGCAGTACTTC
CASSPTAGAVYEQYF
>.|TRBV18|.|TRBJ1-5|14
TGTGCCAGCTCACCAGAAGCTGGCAATCAGCCCCAGCATTTT
CASSPEAGNQPQHF
>once|TRBV11-3|TRBD1|TRBJ2-7|13
TGTGCCAGCAGCGCCCGGACAGGGTACGAGCAGTACTTC
CASSARTGYEQYF
>.|TRBV6-5|TRBD1|TRBJ2-2|15
TGTGCCAGCAGTTCACAGGGGGGCAGGGCCGGGGAGCTGTTTTTT
CASSSQGGRAGELFF
>.|TRBV6-5|TRBD2|TRBJ2-7|15
TGTGCCAGCAGCCGCCAGACTAGCGGGGGACGGGAGCAGTACTTC
CASSRQTSGGREQYF
>.|TRBV19|TRBD1|TRBJ2-3|12
TGTGCCAGTAGTATCAGGGGGGATACGCAGTATTTT
CASSIRGDTQYF
>.|TRBV4-3|TRBD1|TRBJ2-7|17
TGCGCCAGCAGCCAAGCTACCGATAGGACAGGCTCCTACGAGCAGTACTTC
CASSQATDRTGSYEQYF
>.|TRBV10-2|TRBD2|TRBJ2-7|18
TGCGCCAGCTCTCACACCGAGCGGGGAGGAGACCCCTCCTACGAGCAGTACTTC
CASSHTERGGDPSYEQYF
>.|TRBV19|.|TRBJ2-1|16
TGTGCCAGTAGTATCGGTTACGCCGGCGCTTTGGATGAGCAGTTCTTC
CASSIGYAGALDEQFF
>.|TRBV11-2|TRBD2|TRBJ2-1|14
TGTGCCAGCAGCCCATATCGGGGGGGCGGTGAGCAGTTCTTC
CASSPYRGGGEQFF
>.|TRBV5-6|.|TRBJ2-1|13
TGTGCCAGCAGCTTGGAAAGAAACAATGAGCAGTTCTTC
CASSLERNNEQFF
>.|TRBV7-3|TRBD2|TRBJ2-1|15
TGTGCCAGCAGCTATATAGCGGGAGGTCCCAATGAGCAGTTCTTC
CASSYIAGGPNEQFF
>.|TRBV7-9|.|TRBJ2-3|14
TGTGCCAGCAGCTTGTCCAGAATCACAGATACGCAGTATTTT
CASSLSRITDTQYF
>.|TRBV30|.|TRBJ1-2|11
TGTGCCTGGAGTGTAGGGGGTGGCTACACCTTC
CAWSVGGGYTF
>.|TRBV19|.|TRBJ2-5|14
TGTGCCAGTAGTCTTCAGGGGAACCAGGGGACCCAGTACTTC
CASSLQGNQGTQYF
>.|TRBV19|TRBD2|TRBJ2-1|21
TGTGCCAGTAGTATTATGACCTCCCCCTGGACTAGCGGTGTTATCCACAATGAGCAGTTCTTC
CASSIMTSPWTSGVIHNEQFF
>.|TRBV18|TRBD2|TRBJ2-5|16
TGTGCCAGCTCACCTCCAGCGGGGGGAAGAAAAGAGACCCAGTACTTC
CASSPPAGGRKETQYF
>.|TRBV7-9|.|TRBJ2-5|14
TGTGCCAGCAGCTTACCCGCGGCCCAAGAGACCCAGTACTTC
CASSLPAAQETQYF
>.|TRBV13|TRBD2|TRBJ2-3|14
TGTGCCAGCAGGGGTAGCGGGGGGGCAGATACGCAGTATTTT
CASRGSGGADTQYF
>.|TRBV19|TRBD1|TRBJ1-2|14
TGTGCCAGTAGACCAGGGGGGTTAGACTATGGCTACACCTTC
CASRPGGLDYGYTF
>.|TRBV10-1|TRBD2|TRBJ2-2|16
TGCGCCAGCAGTGGAGGTCTAGCGGGGCCAAGCGGGGAGCTGTTTTTT
CASSGGLAGPSGELFF
>.|TRBV7-9|.|TRBJ2-1|15
TGTGCCAGCAGTCCCGACACCCACAAGAACAATGAGCAGTTCTTC
CASSPDTHKNNEQFF
>.|TRBV6-6|.|TRBJ2-1|13
TGTGCCAGCAGGCAGGACAGCTACAATGAGCAGTTCTTC
CASRQDSYNEQFF
>.|TRBV5-1|.|TRBJ2-5|16
TGCGCCAGCAGCGGGACGTGGTCGAGAAATGGGGAGACCCAGTACTTC
CASSGTWSRNGETQYF
>few|TRBV5-1|TRBD2|TRBJ2-5|18
TGCGCCAGCAGCTTAGAGCCGGGACTAGCGGGAGGGCGGGAGACCCAGTACTTC
CASSLEPGLAGGRETQYF
>.|TRBV19|.|TRBJ1-4|14
TGTGCCAGTAGGGACGGGACTAAGCGGGAAAAACTGTTTTTT
CASRDGTKREKLFF
>.|TRBV29-1|.|TRBJ2-5|16
TGCAGCGCGTGCCCCCCCCAGGCTGCGATGCAAGAGACCCAGTACTTC
CSACPPQAAMQETQYF
>once|TRBV19|TRBD1|TRBJ1-5|16
TGTGCCAGTACGATGGGACAGGGAAATAGCAATCAGCCCCAGCATTTT
CASTMGQGNSNQPQHF
>.|TRBV11-2|TRBD1|TRBJ1-2|13
TGTGCCAGCAGCTTATTCGGACAGGGAGGCTACACCTTC
CASSLFGQGGYTF
>.|TRBV6-5|.|TRBJ1-1|13
TGTGCCAGCAGTTACTCGGGGACCGCTGAAGCTTTCTTT
CASSYSGTAEAFF
>.|TRBV6-5|.|TRBJ2-1|13
TGTGCCAGCAGTCCCCCTGGGGGGAATGAGCAGTTCTTC
CASSPPGGNEQFF
>.|TRBV15|.|TRBJ1-1|13
TGTGCCACCGTGGGACGGCTAAACACTGAAGCTTTCTTT
CATVGRLNTEAFF
>once|TRBV6-6|.|TRBJ1-2|15
TGTGCCAGCAGTTCCGTCGGGGGAGAGAACTATGGCTACACCTTC
CASSSVGGENYGYTF
>few|TRBV27|TRBD1|TRBJ2-7|14
TGTGCCAGCACCTCCGGGACAGGGGCCTACGAGCAGTACTTC
CASTSGTGAYEQYF
>once|TRBV10-2|TRBD1|TRBJ2-7|15
TGCGCCAGCAGCCCCACCACAGGGGGTAACTACGAGCAGTACTTC
CASSPTTGGNYEQYF
>.|TRBV7-2|.|TRBJ1-6|16
TGTGCCAGCAGCTTAATGGGGGTCCGGAATAATTCACCCCTCCACTTT
CASSLMGVRNNSPLHF
>.|TRBV29-1|.|TRBJ1-2|12
TGCAGCGCCCAGGGAAGGTCGTATGGCTACACCTTC
CSAQGRSYGYTF
>.|TRBV15|.|TRBJ1-2|17
TGTGCCACCAGCCCTCGACAGCAGTCCAAAGCTAACTATGGCTACACCTTC
CATSPRQQSKANYGYTF
>.|TRBV18|.|TRBJ2-2|16
TGTGCCAGCTCACCTCGGGTGGGACAGAACACCGGGGAGCTGTTTTTT
CASSPRVGQNTGELFF
>.|TRBV15|.|TRBJ2-1|13
TGTGCCACCAGGGCTAGTGCCTACAATGAGCAGTTCTTC
CATRASAYNEQFF
>.|TRBV28|TRBD1|TRBJ2-7|15
TGTGCCAGCCGTACCACCGGGACAGGGATCCACGAGCAGTACTTC
CASRTTGTGIHEQYF
>.|TRBV2|TRBD2|TRBJ2-1|15
TGTGCCAGCAAGAAGACTAGCGGGCTCTACAATGAGCAGTTCTTC
CASKKTSGLYNEQFF
>.|TRBV18|.|TRBJ2-1|12
TGTGCCAGCTCACCCGCGGGGAATGAGCAGTTCTTC
CASSPAGNEQFF
>.|TRBV5-6|.|TRBJ2-3|15
TGTGCCAGCAGCGTCTTACCGAGGAGCACAGATACGCAGTATTTT
CASSVLPRSTDTQYF
>.|TRBV9|.|TRBJ1-4|14
TGTGCCAGCAGCGTAGGCAGGGGCAATGAAAAACTGTTTTTT
CASSVGRGNEKLFF
>.|TRBV11-2|.|TRBJ2-7|15
TGTGCCAGCAGCTTAGGAACCAACCCCATCTACGAGCAGTACTTC
CASSLGTNPIYEQYF
>.|TRBV19|TRBD1|TRBJ1-2|13
TGTGCCAGTTGGGACAGGGGAAACTATGGCTACACCTTC
CASWDRGNYGYTF
>once|TRBV5-5|.|TRBJ1-2|13
TGTGCCAGCAGCTTGGCTGAGAGCTATGGCTACACCTTC
CASSLAESYGYTF
>.|TRBV2|TRBD1|TRBJ1-2|14
TGTGCCAGCAGAACCGGGACAGGGGGGTATGGCTACACCTTC
CASRTGTGGYGYTF